These T cell receptor beta chains were read from a single sample in a study of Graves' ophthalmopathy and Graves' hyperthyroidism. TCRdb passed the multiplex PCR reads through MiXCR, listing each CDR3 protein once. The sample includes hundreds of thousands of distinct CDR3 sequences, roughly 21% of them seen just once. The sequencing sample was made of peripheral blood. Receptor source: a young woman with stable Graves' hyperthyroidism. CDR3s include the opening cysteine and the closing phenylalanine or tryptophan. D genes are given only for firm matches. Only part of the rows carry a size: once, few, many, or a class if the clone is expanded.

cdr3_aa,cdr3_nt,v_call,j_call,d_call,clone_size
CSVDWRGTSTEAFF,TGCAGCGTTGATTGGCGGGGGACGAGCACTGAAGCTTTCTTT,TRBV29-1,TRBJ1-1,NA,many
CASTRTGDQPQHF,TGTGCCAGCACCAGGACAGGAGATCAGCCCCAGCATTTT,TRBV6-2/TRBV6-3,TRBJ1-5,TRBD1,many
CSASEDEAYNSPLHF,TGCAGTGCTAGTGAGGACGAAGCCTATAATTCACCCCTCCACTTT,TRBV20-1,TRBJ1-6,NA,few
CASSLIGGTGANVLTF,TGCGCCAGCAGCTTGATAGGGGGCACCGGGGCCAACGTCCTGACTTTC,TRBV5-1,TRBJ2-6,TRBD1,many
CASTLGGTQYF,TGTGCCAGCACCCTGGGGGGGACCCAGTACTTC,TRBV12-3/TRBV12-4,TRBJ2-5,NA,many
CASSEAPGTFYEQYF,TGTGCCAGCAGCGAGGCCCCAGGGACCTTCTACGAGCAGTACTTC,TRBV9,TRBJ2-7,NA,many
CSARDGGDYSGANVLTF,TGCAGTGCTAGAGACGGGGGCGATTACTCTGGGGCCAACGTCCTGACTTTC,TRBV20-1,TRBJ2-6,NA,many
CASSRQGREYF,TGTGCCAGCAGTCGACAGGGGAGGGAGTACTTC,TRBV2,TRBJ2-7,NA,many
CSVEGTGGYEQYF,TGCAGCGTTGAGGGGACAGGGGGCTACGAGCAGTACTTC,TRBV29-1,TRBJ2-7,TRBD1,many
CASSVSGISYEQYF,TGTGCCAGCAGCGTATCAGGAATCTCCTACGAGCAGTACTTC,TRBV9,TRBJ2-7,NA,many
CSARPAMNTEAFF,TGCAGTGCTAGGCCAGCCATGAACACTGAAGCTTTCTTT,TRBV20-1,TRBJ1-1,NA,many
CASSEALDGPQHF,TGTGCCAGCAGTGAAGCGCTGGATGGACCCCAGCATTTT,TRBV6-1,TRBJ1-5,NA,NA
CSVGGTLQETQYF,TGCAGCGTGGGGGGGACACTCCAAGAGACCCAGTACTTC,TRBV29-1,TRBJ2-5,NA,NA
CASSLEVWGTEAFF,TGTGCCAGCAGTTTAGAGGTCTGGGGCACTGAAGCTTTCTTT,TRBV12-3/TRBV12-4,TRBJ1-1,NA,NA